The next 14 T cell receptor beta chains were all read from a single sample in a study of blood T cell repertoires in COVID-19. Sequencing was performed with immunoSEQ multiplex PCR; in TCRdb, only in-frame clones are kept and a portion is missing. This sample yields some 58,000 clones, of which 87% are seen a single time; 7.8% belongs to the top ten. Specimen: peripheral blood. Source of these receptors: a man in his forties or fifties with active COVID-19.

The chain carries TRBV6-5 and TRBJ2-7; D call uncertain. The V end was cut by 0 bases, the J end by 6 bases, with 15 bases between. There are 15 residues in the CDR3. CDR1 and CDR2 (germline): MNHEY, SVGAGI. The CDR3 nucleotides are TGTGCCAGCAGTTACTCGACTCCTAGAACCACCGAGCAGTACTTC. Translation: CASSYSTPRTTEQYF.

This chain joins TRBV9 and TRBJ2-1, with D unclear. Germline V lookup: CDR1 SGDLS, CDR2 YYNGEE. Trimming removed 3 bases at V and 0 bases at J, with 16 bases between. The CDR3 runs 17 residues. The chain's CDR3 is CASSGPLYLSSYNEQFF. Here the CDR3 DNA reads TGTGCCAGCAGCGGCCCTCTCTACCTGAGCTCCTACAATGAGCAGTTCTTC. Full variable domain (rest looked up from reference TRBV9 and TRBJ2-1): DSGVTQTPKHLITATGQRVTLRCSPRSGDLSVYWYQQSLDQGLQFLIQYYNGEERAKGNILERFSAQQFPDLHSELNLSSLELGDSALYFCASSGPLYLSSYNEQFFGPGTRLTVL.

The CDR3 DNA sequence: TGCGCCAGCAGCTTGAGTAGCGGAGCCTACGAGCAGTACTTC. Protein sequence: CASSLSSGAYEQYF. This chain joins TRBV5-1 and TRBJ2-7, with D possibly matching TRBD2 (6 bases). This CDR3 has 14 amino acids. Trimming shortened V by 1 base and J by 2 bases, and 10 bases separated the two germline ends. Germline CDR1 reads SGHRS; CDR2 reads YFSETQ. Full variable domain (rest looked up from reference TRBV5-1 and TRBJ2-7): KAGVTQTPRYLIKTRGQQVTLSCSPISGHRSVSWYQQTPGQGLQFLFEYFSETQRNKGNFPGRFSGRQFSNSRSEMNVSTLELGDSALYLCASSLSSGAYEQYFGPGTRLTVT.

Here the CDR3 reads CASTTDANTGELFF. Written as DNA, the CDR3 is TGCGCCAGCACCACAGACGCGAACACCGGGGAGCTGTTTTTT. The V gene is TRBV5-1, the J gene TRBJ2-2; D remains unclear. Germline V lookup: CDR1 SGHRS, CDR2 YFSETQ. V was shortened by 6 bases and J by 0 bases, with 9 bases between the two germline ends. This CDR3 has 14 amino acids. Full variable domain (missing parts from reference TRBV5-1 and TRBJ2-2): KAGVTQTPRYLIKTRGQQVTLSCSPISGHRSVSWYQQTPGQGLQFLFEYFSETQRNKGNFPGRFSGRQFSNSRSEMNVSTLELGDSALYLCASTTDANTGELFFGEGSRLTVL.

This chain links TRBV5-8 with TRBJ2-1; 8 nucleotides align to TRBD1. There are 15 residues in the CDR3. V gave up 4 bases and J gave up 0 bases; unmatched junction bases: 3. Per germline, CDR1 SGHTS and CDR2 YDEGEE. CDR3: CASSLTGDSYNEQFF. The DNA for the CDR3 is TGTGCCAGCAGCCTGACAGGGGACTCCTACAATGAGCAGTTCTTC. Full variable domain (missing parts from reference TRBV5-8 and TRBJ2-1): EAGVTQSPTHLIKTRGQQATLRCSPISGHTSVYWYQQALGLGLQFLLWYDEGEERNRGNFPPRFSGRQFPNYSSELNVNALELEDSALYLCASSLTGDSYNEQFFGPGTRLTVL.

This clone showed up just once. The rearrangement uses TRBV6-6 and TRBJ1-2; the match to TRBD1 covers 7 bases. The junction had 5 bases not matched to a gene; V was cut back by 1 base and J by 3 bases. This CDR3 has 15 amino acids. Germline-derived CDR1 and CDR2 are MNHNY and SVGAGI (reference sequence). The CDR3 loop is CASSYLRGTDYGYTF. The CDR3 region has the DNA TGTGCCAGCAGTTACTTAAGGGGGACAGACTATGGCTACACCTTC.

This clone showed up just once. The CDR3 carries no conserved terminal phenylalanine or tryptophan, so it likely arises from a read error. It is unclear where the CDR3 begins or ends on the DNA, so no DNA is shown, and the CDR3 is as TCRdb lists it. The chain has TRBV23-1 and TRBJ1-1. TRBV23-1 is designated an ORF whose function remains uncertain. The CDR3 adds up to 9 amino acids, both ends counted. The CDR3 loop reads CASPRPGGS.

This chain uses TRBV19 with TRBJ1-1, with D possibly TRBD1 on 5 matching bases. Germline V gene data show CDR1 as LNHDA and CDR2 as SQIVND (reference sequence). This CDR3 comprises 15 residues. Trimming stripped 2 bases from V and 4 bases from J, with 14 bases between. DNA of the CDR3: TGTGCCAGTAGTATAAGCTTGGGCCAGGGCACTGAAGCTTTCTTT. It is translated as CASSISLGQGTEAFF. Drawing the rest from reference TRBV19 and TRBJ1-1, the complete variable domain is DGGITQSPKYLFRKEGQNVTLSCEQNLNHDAMYWYRQDPGQGLRLIYYSQIVNDFQKGDIAEGYSVSREKKESFPLTVTSAQKNPTAFYLCASSISLGQGTEAFFGQGTRLTVV.

The CDR3 DNA reads as TGTGCCAGCAGCTTAAGGGGGAACACTGAAGCTTTCTTT. This gives the protein CASSLRGNTEAFF. V and J are TRBV5-8 and TRBJ1-1; D possibly corresponds to TRBD1 (5 bases). Germline CDR1 reads SGHTS; CDR2 reads YDEGEE. The V end was cut by 2 bases, the J end by 1 base, with 6 bases between. The CDR3 extends over 13 amino acids.

V is TRBV9 and J is TRBJ1-1; 7 nucleotides agree with TRBD1. The CDR3 length is 16 residues. Germline assignment: CDR1 SGDLS and CDR2 YYNGEE. V dropped 4 bases and J dropped 1; count of bases not matched to a gene: 10. For the CDR3, the DNA is TGTGCCAGCAGCCCCGGGACAGCCTCCTCGAACACTGAAGCTTTCTTT. It codes for CASSPGTASSNTEAFF.

V is TRBV27 and J is TRBJ1-5; TRBD1 matches 10 bases. The CDR3 consists of 18 residues. The junction had 11 bases not matched to a gene; V was cut back by 6 bases and J by 0 bases. CDR1 is MNHEY and CDR2 is SMNVEV in the germline V gene (reference sequence). CDR3 loop: CASRSGTGAPLSNQPQHF. CDR3 sequence (DNA): TGTGCCAGCAGATCCGGGACAGGGGCTCCCCTTAGCAATCAGCCCCAGCATTTT.

This sequence joins TRBV12-3 or TRBV12-4 and TRBJ2-2, with D tentatively TRBD1 (6 bases). The ends were cut back, 5 bases at V and 6 bases at J, with 10 bases in the middle. This CDR3 comprises 13 residues. The CDR3 DNA is TGTGCCAGCAGTCCTCAGGGGCCCGGGGAGCTGTTTTTT. Translation gives CASSPQGPGELFF.

The rearrangement links TRBV19 to TRBJ1-5, with a tentative D call TRBD1 (5 bases). This CDR3 is built from 15 residues. CDR1 is LNHDA, CDR2 SQIVND, per germline (reference sequence). V was pared by 10 bases and J by 0 bases, with 16 bases between. The CDR3 region has the DNA TGTGCCACCACCAGACAGCCATATAGCAATCAGCCCCAGCATTTT. It codes for CATTRQPYSNQPQHF.

The chain has TRBV28 and TRBJ2-7, with TRBD2 matching over 7 bases. The V segment lost 5 bases and the J segment 6 bases; nucleotides outside the gene matches: 10. The CDR3 has 14 amino acids. The V gene's germline CDR1 is MDHEN and CDR2 SYDVKM. The CDR3 DNA reads TGTGCCAGCAGTAGGGGAGGGACCGGGGGCGAGCAGTACTTC. Amino acids: CASSRGGTGGEQYF.